This T cell receptor beta chain was obtained from a study of T cell clones after liver transplantation. Study-wide background: Immunosuppression withdrawal was tried within 2 years after liver transplantation in this trial. TCRbeta sequencing after a pre-transplant mixed lymphocyte reaction identified graft-donor-reactive clones, later tracked in post-transplant blood. At least one year of complete immunosuppression withdrawal without enzymes over twice normal defined tolerance. Without induction therapy, subjects received standard immunosuppression until 12-24 months post-transplant.

V was cut by 9 bases and J by 3 bases, with 17 bases left in between. In germline, CDR1 is LNHDA, CDR2 SQIVND (reference sequence). This CDR3 is built from 15 residues. The protocol was immunoSEQ multiplex PCR, while the TCRdb copy is restricted to in-frame clones and leaves out a portion. The table shows 65,000 to 85,000 clones, with around four fifths occurring only once. Sequenced material: CD4+ T cells from blood, taken less than 50 months after liver transplant. This TCR derives from a human patient who received a liver transplant. Some of the T cells might come from the graft donor. This chain connects TRBV19 to TRBJ2-2; tentative D call: TRBD1 (5 bases). The CDR3 spells CASNQGRRDTGELFF. CDR3 DNA sequence: TGTGCCAGCAACCAGGGTAGAAGGGACACCGGGGAGCTGTTTTTT.